This T cell receptor (beta chain) appears in the sequencing data of a study of T cells in localized non-small cell lung cancer. CDR3 length equals 13 residues. Looked up from germline, CDR1 is MGHDK and CDR2 is SYGVNS. Trimming pared 7 bases from V and 3 bases from J, leaving 13 bases between. Sequencing used immunoSEQ multiplex PCR; TCRdb keeps in-frame clones, though not all of them. The sample records more than 20,000 clones, 70% to 90% being singletons. Turning to this clone: Antigen: not known.

Findings and limits, study-wide: Heterogeneity remains possible, as sequencing covered one tumor region only. Uninvolved adjacent lung had the highest recorded T cell clonality, with tumor below it. Median detection of top 100 tumor clones in adjacent lung was about 52 clones. Patients showing higher blood T cell density tended to see longer overall survival.

The gene calls are TRBV25-1 and TRBJ2-7, with D perhaps TRBD2 (6 bases). Material: peripheral blood, obtained before any cancer treatment. The receptor was isolated from a female donor over 55 with stage I lung adenocarcinoma. The CDR3 nucleotides read TGTGCCAGCATCGTCACCGGGGGCTACGAGCAGTACTTC. It translates to CASIVTGGYEQYF.